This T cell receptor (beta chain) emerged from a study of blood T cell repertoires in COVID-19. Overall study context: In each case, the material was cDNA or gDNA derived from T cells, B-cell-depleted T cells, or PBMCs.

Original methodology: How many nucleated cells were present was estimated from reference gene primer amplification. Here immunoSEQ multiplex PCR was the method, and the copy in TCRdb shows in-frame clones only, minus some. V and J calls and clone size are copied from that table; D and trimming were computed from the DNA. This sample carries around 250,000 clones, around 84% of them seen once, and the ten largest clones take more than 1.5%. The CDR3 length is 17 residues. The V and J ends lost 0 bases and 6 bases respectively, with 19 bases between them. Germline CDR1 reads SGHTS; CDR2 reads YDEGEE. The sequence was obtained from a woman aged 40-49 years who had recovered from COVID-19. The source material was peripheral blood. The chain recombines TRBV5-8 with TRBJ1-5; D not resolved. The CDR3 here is CASSLAVGSFAGQPQHF. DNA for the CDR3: TGTGCCAGCAGCTTGGCGGTGGGGAGCTTTGCCGGTCAGCCCCAGCATTTT.